These T cell receptor beta chains were read from a single sample in a study of T cell responses to AZD1222 COVID-19 vaccine. The method was immunoSEQ multiplex PCR; TCRdb's version includes in-frame clones alone and lacks a portion of them. The sample lists over 150,000 clones, more than 75% seen once, with approximately 4.3% in the top ten. Here the sequenced sample was peripheral blood, taken 28 days after the second AZD1222 dose. All receptors derive from an adult who received the AZD1222 COVID-19 vaccine. Each CDR3 is given without its conserved first and last residue. Each record gives: J gene, V gene, CDR3 protein.

j_gene: TRBJ1-6; v_gene: TRBV4-3; CDR3aa: ASSQVTGFSPLH
j_gene: TRBJ1-6; v_gene: TRBV4-3; CDR3aa: ASSLTGDTRPLH
j_gene: TRBJ1-2; v_gene: TRBV2; CDR3aa: ASKPRGLENYGYT
j_gene: TRBJ2-7; v_gene: TRBV6-5; CDR3aa: ASRAPGQAYEQY
j_gene: TRBJ1-5; v_gene: TRBV6-1; CDR3aa: ASSEMRGQPQH
j_gene: TRBJ1-2; v_gene: TRBV12-5; CDR3aa: ASGQGKDGYT
j_gene: TRBJ2-1; v_gene: TRBV25-1; CDR3aa: ASSEPGTSEQF
j_gene: TRBJ2-7; v_gene: TRBV19; CDR3aa: ASSSGRDISEQY
j_gene: TRBJ2-3; v_gene: TRBV12-3/TRBV12-4; CDR3aa: ASSLTMQY
j_gene: TRBJ2-3; v_gene: TRBV2; CDR3aa: ASSFARGGQADTQY
j_gene: TRBJ2-2; v_gene: TRBV13; CDR3aa: ASSLRPQQNTGELF
j_gene: TRBJ2-1; v_gene: TRBV4-1; CDR3aa: ASSQDVAEQF
j_gene: TRBJ2-7; v_gene: TRBV18; CDR3aa: ASSRDGGPSYEQY
j_gene: TRBJ1-2; v_gene: TRBV30; CDR3aa: AWSGLNLNYGYT
j_gene: TRBJ2-7; v_gene: TRBV7-2; CDR3aa: ASSLGGGGDEQY
j_gene: TRBJ1-2; v_gene: TRBV2; CDR3aa: ASSEGYGASNSANYGYT
j_gene: TRBJ2-1; v_gene: TRBV7-3; CDR3aa: ASSSTSNEQF
j_gene: TRBJ1-5; v_gene: TRBV5-5; CDR3aa: ASSLERNFNQPQH
j_gene: TRBJ1-5; v_gene: TRBV30; CDR3aa: AWSVGGGQPQH
j_gene: TRBJ1-2; v_gene: TRBV12-3/TRBV12-4; CDR3aa: ASSWQGQDGYT
j_gene: TRBJ2-2; v_gene: TRBV25-1; CDR3aa: ASSDSRGANTGELF
j_gene: TRBJ1-6; v_gene: TRBV7-9; CDR3aa: ASSLLTGQFNSPLH
j_gene: TRBJ1-6; v_gene: TRBV7-7; CDR3aa: ASSPAGTRQPLH
j_gene: TRBJ2-3; v_gene: TRBV15; CDR3aa: ATSRSLDTQY
j_gene: TRBJ1-2; v_gene: TRBV12-3/TRBV12-4; CDR3aa: ASRGRGPYGYT
j_gene: TRBJ1-2; v_gene: TRBV5-4; CDR3aa: ASTTRYLGPGNNYGYT
j_gene: TRBJ2-1; v_gene: TRBV5-4; CDR3aa: ASSNRGLEQF
j_gene: TRBJ1-5; v_gene: TRBV7-2; CDR3aa: ASSLVTGPNQPQH
j_gene: TRBJ1-4; v_gene: TRBV9; CDR3aa: ASSVSGGREKLF
j_gene: TRBJ2-7; v_gene: TRBV5-4; CDR3aa: ASSTPDRGHSKVSYEQY
j_gene: TRBJ1-3; v_gene: TRBV19; CDR3aa: ASSTGRTGNTIY
j_gene: TRBJ1-2; v_gene: TRBV7-8; CDR3aa: ASSLVPGSGYT
j_gene: TRBJ1-2; v_gene: TRBV19; CDR3aa: ASMARDRYGYT
j_gene: TRBJ1-5; v_gene: TRBV30; CDR3aa: AWSLRAGQPQH
j_gene: TRBJ1-5; v_gene: TRBV27; CDR3aa: ASSLSSPFHSNQPQH
j_gene: TRBJ1-2; v_gene: TRBV11-2; CDR3aa: ASSFTTGDNYGYT
j_gene: TRBJ1-4; v_gene: TRBV7-9; CDR3aa: ASSLRGATNEKLF
j_gene: TRBJ2-7; v_gene: TRBV7-9; CDR3aa: ASSLGLAGEQY
j_gene: TRBJ1-1; v_gene: TRBV6-5; CDR3aa: ASSYRQTNTEAF
j_gene: TRBJ1-2; v_gene: TRBV6-5; CDR3aa: ASSYSQGTYGYT
j_gene: TRBJ1-2; v_gene: TRBV4-1; CDR3aa: ASSLTPLLRYT
j_gene: TRBJ2-1; v_gene: TRBV7-3; CDR3aa: ASSLSGTTNEQF
j_gene: TRBJ2-7; v_gene: TRBV2; CDR3aa: ASGLQRVYEQY
j_gene: TRBJ1-2; v_gene: TRBV30; CDR3aa: AWSEGGVNYGYT
j_gene: TRBJ1-5; v_gene: TRBV6-5; CDR3aa: ASKTGGLENQPQH
j_gene: TRBJ1-1; v_gene: TRBV3-1/TRBV3-2; CDR3aa: ASSRPGQGAPEAF
j_gene: TRBJ2-5; v_gene: TRBV5-1; CDR3aa: ASSLGPGFKETQY
j_gene: TRBJ2-5; v_gene: TRBV20-1; CDR3aa: SASSISGGGSSETQY
j_gene: TRBJ2-1; v_gene: TRBV30; CDR3aa: AWSLLGASYNEQF